A selection of T cell receptor beta chains follows, all from one sample in a study of blood T cell repertoires in COVID-19. The data were produced by immunoSEQ multiplex PCR, yet TCRdb's version contains in-frame clones alone and is incomplete. The table shows roughly 140,000 clones, with approximately 88% occurring only once. The sequenced material came from peripheral blood. Every receptor here comes from a man between 65 and 85 years old with acute or convalescent COVID-19. CDR3s include the opening cysteine and the closing phenylalanine or tryptophan. The D gene is left open where the match is weak. Rows give clone size only sometimes, using once, few, many, or a class for an expanded clone.

abundance,v_gene,d_gene,j_gene,CDR3nt,CDR3aa
NA,TRBV18,TRBD2,TRBJ2-5,TGTGCCAGCTCACCACCGGGACGGGGGGGGCAAGAGACCCAGTACTTC,CASSPPGRGGQETQYF
NA,TRBV11-3,TRBD1,TRBJ1-5,TGTGCCAGCAGTCGAGGACAGGGTACGAGCAATCAGCCCCAGCATTTT,CASSRGQGTSNQPQHF
NA,TRBV14,TRBD1,TRBJ1-6,TGTGCCAGCAGCCAATCGGACAGGGTGACACCCCTCCACTTT,CASSQSDRVTPLHF
NA,TRBV21-1,NA,TRBJ2-3,TGTGCCAGCGGTCGACAGGGGTACTGTGGGCAGTATTTT,CASGRQGYCGQYF
NA,TRBV29-1,TRBD1,TRBJ1-2,TGCAGCGTACAGACAGGGTCGGTCTATGGCTACACCTTC,CSVQTGSVYGYTF
NA,TRBV19,NA,TRBJ1-1,TGTGCCAGCTTCGCGCTGAGGGGGAATAAAGCTTTCTTT,CASFALRGNKAFF
few,TRBV12-5,NA,TRBJ1-2,TGTGCTAGTGGTTTGGTTCCAGGGGAAGGTTATGGCTACACCTTC,CASGLVPGEGYGYTF
NA,TRBV20-1,TRBD2,TRBJ2-7,TGCAGTGCTAGTCTTGGGCTAGCGGGAACCGGGCAGTACTTC,CSASLGLAGTGQYF
NA,TRBV5-1,TRBD1,TRBJ1-5,TGCGCCAGCAGCCCAGGGACAGGGGGCAATCAGCCCCAGCATTTT,CASSPGTGGNQPQHF
NA,TRBV5-8,TRBD1,TRBJ1-2,TGTGCCAGCAGCCGTAGACAGGGCAATGGCTACACCTTC,CASSRRQGNGYTF
NA,TRBV12-3/TRBV12-4,NA,TRBJ1-2,TGTGCCAGCAGTAAGGACAGTTGGGGCTACACCTTC,CASSKDSWGYTF
NA,TRBV2,TRBD1,TRBJ2-2,TGTGCCAGCAGTGTACAGGGGCTGGGCACCGGGGAGCTGTTTTTT,CASSVQGLGTGELFF
NA,TRBV12-3/TRBV12-4,NA,TRBJ2-1,TGTGCCAGCAGCAACCTAGGCAATGAGCAGTTCTTC,CASSNLGNEQFF
NA,TRBV19,NA,TRBJ1-2,TGTGCCGTCGCGGACTGGGGAAACTATGGCTACACCTTC,CAVADWGNYGYTF
NA,TRBV2,TRBD1,TRBJ1-5,TGTGCCAGCAGTGAAGAGGGACAGGGGAATCAGCCCCAGCATTTT,CASSEEGQGNQPQHF
NA,TRBV7-9,NA,TRBJ2-1,TGTGCCAGCAGCCGCCTGGCGGCATCCTACAATGAGCAGTTCTTC,CASSRLAASYNEQFF
NA,TRBV5-1,NA,TRBJ2-7,TGCGCCAGCAGCGACAGCTCCTACGAGCAGTACTTC,CASSDSSYEQYF
NA,TRBV6-5,TRBD1,TRBJ2-7,TGTGCCAGCAGCAAACCTCGGACAGGGGCGAGAGAGCAGTACTTC,CASSKPRTGAREQYF
NA,TRBV2,TRBD1,TRBJ2-2,TGTGCCAGCACTGCACAGGGGGGTACCGGGGAGCTGTTTTTT,CASTAQGGTGELFF